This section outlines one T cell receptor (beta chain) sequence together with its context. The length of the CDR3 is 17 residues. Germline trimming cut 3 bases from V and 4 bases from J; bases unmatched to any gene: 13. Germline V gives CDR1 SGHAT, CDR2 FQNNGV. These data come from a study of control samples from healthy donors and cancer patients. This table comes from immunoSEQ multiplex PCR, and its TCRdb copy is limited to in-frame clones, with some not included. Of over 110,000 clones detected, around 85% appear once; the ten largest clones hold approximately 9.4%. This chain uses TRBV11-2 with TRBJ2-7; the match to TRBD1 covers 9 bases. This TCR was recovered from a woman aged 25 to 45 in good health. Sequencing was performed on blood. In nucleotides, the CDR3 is TGTGCCAGCAGCTTCGGAGCCGGGACAGGGATGACATACGAGCAGTACTTC. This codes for CASSFGAGTGMTYEQYF.